This record covers a single TCR beta chain. This sample is drawn from a study of shared clonotypes between healthy human individuals. Every subset's genomic DNA went evenly onto several immunoSEQ plates. The protocol was immunoSEQ multiplex PCR, while the TCRdb copy is restricted to in-frame clones and leaves out a portion. This table has about 2 million clones, approximately 94% appearing once. Naive CD8 cells comprised CD45RO-negative, CCR7-positively selected cells, excluding terminally differentiated effector memory CD45RA+ cells. The CDR3 runs 13 residues. V shed 5 bases and J shed 3 bases, with 8 bases lying between them. Germline values: CDR1 SEHNR, CDR2 FQNEAQ (reference sequence).

This chain uses TRBV7-9 with TRBJ1-5; D is uncertain. The sequencing sample was made of naive CD8+ T cells sorted from blood. The clonotype comes from a young man in good health. CDR3: CASSLTDNQPQHF. The CDR3 DNA reads TGTGCCAGCAGCCTCACTGACAATCAGCCCCAGCATTTT.